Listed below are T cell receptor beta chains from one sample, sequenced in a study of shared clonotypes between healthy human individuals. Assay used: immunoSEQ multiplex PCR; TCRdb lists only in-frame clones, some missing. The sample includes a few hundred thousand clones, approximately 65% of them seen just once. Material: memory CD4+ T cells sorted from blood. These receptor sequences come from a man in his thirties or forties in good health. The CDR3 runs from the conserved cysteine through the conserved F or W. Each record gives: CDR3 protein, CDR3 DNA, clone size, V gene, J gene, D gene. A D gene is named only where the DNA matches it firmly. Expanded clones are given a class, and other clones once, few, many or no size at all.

CASATNTRELSTDTQYF	TGCGCCAGCGCTACAAACACGCGGGAGCTAAGCACAGATACGCAGTATTTT	.	TRBV5-1	TRBJ2-3	TRBD2
CASRSQGTGELFF	TGTGCCAGCAGATCCCAAGGGACCGGGGAGCTGTTTTTT	.	TRBV6-4	TRBJ2-2	.
CAISGGLAGQPQHF	TGTGCCATCAGTGGGGGTCTAGCAGGGCAGCCCCAGCATTTT	.	TRBV10-3	TRBJ1-5	.
CASSSRGEYGETQYF	TGTGCCAGCAGCTCTAGGGGCGAGTATGGAGAGACCCAGTACTTC	few	TRBV7-6	TRBJ2-5	.
CASTASGSNTGELFF	TGTGCCAGCACGGCTAGCGGGAGTAACACCGGGGAGCTGTTTTTT	.	TRBV6-1	TRBJ2-2	TRBD2
CASSVAGGNMGETQYF	TGTGCCAGCAGCGTAGCAGGGGGCAACATGGGAGAGACCCAGTACTTC	.	TRBV9	TRBJ2-5	TRBD1
CASSELAGYNEQFF	TGTGCCAGCAGTGAACTAGCGGGATACAATGAGCAGTTCTTC	.	TRBV6-4	TRBJ2-1	TRBD2
CASSLSTSGVGYNEQFF	TGTGCCAGCAGTTTATCTACTAGCGGGGTGGGGTACAATGAGCAGTTCTTC	few	TRBV27	TRBJ2-1	TRBD2
CASSDRARPYEQYF	TGTGCCAGCAGCGACAGGGCACGGCCCTACGAGCAGTACTTC	.	TRBV6-5	TRBJ2-7	TRBD1
CASSPGGSYEQYF	TGTGCCAGCTCACCAGGCGGATCCTACGAGCAGTACTTC	.	TRBV18	TRBJ2-7	.
CAWRGGGDTQYF	TGTGCCTGGCGCGGGGGAGGAGATACGCAGTATTTT	once	TRBV30	TRBJ2-3	TRBD2
CASSLDKNTGELFF	TGTGCCAGCAGCCTGGACAAGAACACCGGGGAGCTGTTTTTT	few	TRBV5-4	TRBJ2-2	.
CASSQDRTVAQYF	TGTGCCAGTAGTCAAGACAGAACGGTGGCCCAGTACTTC	.	TRBV19	TRBJ2-5	.
CASRKTGSNTEAFF	TGTGCCAGCAGGAAAACAGGATCGAACACTGAAGCTTTCTTT	.	TRBV2	TRBJ1-1	.
CASTVTGASYEQYF	TGTGCCAGCACCGTGACAGGGGCCTCCTACGAGCAGTACTTC	few	TRBV6-6	TRBJ2-7	TRBD1
CASSAGRLLEQYF	TGTGCCAGCAGCGCGGGACGGTTATTAGAGCAGTACTTC	.	TRBV7-1	TRBJ2-7	.
CASSFGTHYEQYF	TGTGCCAGCTCCTTCGGGACCCACTACGAGCAGTACTTC	once	TRBV6-5	TRBJ2-7	.
CASSGGAQGKNIQYF	TGTGCCAGCAGCGGAGGAGCACAGGGGAAAAACATTCAGTACTTC	.	TRBV5-4	TRBJ2-4	TRBD1
CSVLRQGLLDTQYF	TGCAGCGTCCTCCGACAGGGCCTCTTAGATACGCAGTATTTT	.	TRBV29-1	TRBJ2-3	TRBD1
CASSSPGGNLYEQYF	TGCGCCAGCAGCTCACCGGGGGGGAATCTCTACGAGCAGTACTTC	few	TRBV4-1	TRBJ2-7	TRBD2
CASSVEPWGGYTF	TGTGCCAGCAGCGTAGAACCCTGGGGCGGCTACACCTTC	few	TRBV9	TRBJ1-2	.
CASGTGNQPQHF	TGTGCCAGCGGTACGGGGAATCAGCCCCAGCATTTT	.	TRBV6-5	TRBJ1-5	.
CSARVTYEQFF	TGCAGTGCTAGAGTGACTTACGAGCAGTTCTTC	once	TRBV20-1	TRBJ2-1	.
CASFLAGTNTGELFF	TGCGCCAGCTTCTTAGCGGGGACGAACACCGGGGAGCTGTTTTTT	.	TRBV5-1	TRBJ2-2	TRBD2